The 24 T cell receptor beta chains presented below share a single source sample, sequenced in a study of cytomegalovirus exposure and HLA in healthy donors. The PCR made use of 60 Vbeta and 13 Jbeta primers. Produced via immunoSEQ multiplex PCR; TCRdb's table is partial and in-frame only. This table has about 130,000 clones, over 50% appearing once. Specimen: PBMCs. The receptors were gathered from a human donor in good health.

The V gene is TRBV27, the J gene TRBJ2-3; 11 positions match TRBD2. After removal of 5 bases from V and 5 bases from J, the junction contained 9 bases not matched to a gene. CDR3 length equals 16 residues. Germline V gene sequence: CDR1 MNHEY, CDR2 SMNVEV (reference sequence). CDR3 loop: CASSPLAGGPKDTQYF. CDR3 coding DNA: TGTGCCAGCAGTCCCTTAGCGGGAGGGCCGAAAGATACGCAGTATTTT.

The V call is TRBV28, the J call TRBJ1-3; the D is unclear. This CDR3 comprises 14 residues. CDR1 is MDHEN, CDR2 SYDVKM, per germline. With 1 base removed from V and 4 bases from J, the gap between germline ends came to 8 bases. Here the CDR3 reads CASSLSLSGNTIYF. Here the CDR3 DNA reads TGTGCCAGCAGTTTATCCCTCTCGGGAAACACCATATATTTT.

In this sample, this clone turned up once. The J gene is TRBJ1-3, the V gene TRBV18, with D maybe TRBD1 (5 bases). The length of the CDR3 is 16 residues. V was clipped by 1 base and J by 0 bases, with 10 bases between them. Germline lookup yields CDR1 KGHSH and CDR2 LQKENI. The CDR3, as DNA: TGTGCCAGCTCACCACGGGCAAGGGGCTCTGGAAACACCATATATTTT. Amino acid sequence: CASSPRARGSGNTIYF.

In DNA, the CDR3 is TGTGCCAGCAGTGTCACAGGCTATGGCTACACCTTC. It encodes CASSVTGYGYTF. This chain joins TRBV25-1 and TRBJ1-2, with D possibly being TRBD1 (5 bases). V was clipped by 4 bases and J by 4 bases, with 7 bases between them. CDR1 and CDR2 from the germline V gene are MGHDK and SYGVNS. The CDR3 totals 12 residues.

This clone was recorded once. The chain recombines TRBV13 with TRBJ2-2, with no clear D. This CDR3 has 14 amino acids. V was trimmed by 4 bases and J by 10 bases, leaving 16 bases between them. The V gene's germline CDR1 is PRHDT and CDR2 FYEKMQ (reference sequence). Written as DNA, the CDR3 is TGTGCCAGCAGCTCCCGCGGTGAGGCCGAGGAGCTGTTTTTT. This codes for CASSSRGEAEELFF. Variable domain in full (rest from reference TRBV13 and TRBJ2-2): AAGVIQSPRHLIKEKRETATLKCYPIPRHDTVYWYQQGPGQDPQFLISFYEKMQSDKGSIPDRFSAQQFSDYHSELNMSSLELGDSALYFCASSSRGEAEELFFGEGSRLTVL.

The J gene is TRBJ2-7, the V gene TRBV11-3, with 9 bases fitting TRBD2. Germline values: CDR1 SGHNT, CDR2 YENEEA. CDR3 length equals 17 residues. The V segment lost 5 bases and the J segment 4 bases; nucleotides outside the gene matches: 15. This CDR3 reads CASSSPWEGTSLYEQYF. The DNA for the CDR3 is TGTGCCAGCAGCAGCCCCTGGGAGGGGACTAGCCTGTACGAGCAGTACTTC. Full variable domain (missing parts from reference TRBV11-3 and TRBJ2-7): EAGVVQSPRYKIIEKKQPVAFWCNPISGHNTLYWYLQNLGQGPELLIRYENEEAVDDSQLPKDRFSAERLKGVDSTLKIQPAELGDSAVYLCASSSPWEGTSLYEQYFGPGTRLTVT.

The chain links TRBV7-9 to TRBJ1-1; 7 nucleotides line up with TRBD1. The ends lost 5 bases at V and 6 bases at J; junction bases unmatched: 12. Germline V gives CDR1 SEHNR, CDR2 FQNEAQ (reference sequence). CDR3 length: 15 residues. The CDR3 DNA follows: TGTGCCAGCAGCCGAGCCTTACAGGGGAAGGCTGAAGCTTTCTTT. Protein: CASSRALQGKAEAFF.

The chain recombines TRBV7-8 with TRBJ2-5, with a weak D call TRBD2 (5 bases). From germline, CDR1 is SGHVS and CDR2 FQNEAQ. Trimming removed 7 bases from V and 4 bases from J, with 10 bases in between. The CDR3 covers 12 residues. The CDR3: CASTLGVETQYF. DNA of the CDR3: TGTGCCAGCACCCTCGGGGTAGAGACCCAGTACTTC. Variable domain in full (rest from reference TRBV7-8 and TRBJ2-5): GAGVSQSPRYKVAKRGQDVALRCDPISGHVSLFWYQQALGQGPEFLTYFQNEAQLDKSGLPSDRFFAERPEGSVSTLKIQRTQQEDSAVYLCASTLGVETQYFGPGTRLLVL.

The chain uses TRBV7-2 and TRBJ1-2, with D possibly being TRBD1 (5 bases). The CDR3 loop spans 13 amino acids. CDR1 is SGHTA and CDR2 is FQGNSA in the germline V gene. The ends were cut back, 1 base at V and 4 bases at J, with 7 bases in the middle. Written as DNA, the CDR3 is TGTGCCAGCAGCTTAGAAGGGGTCTATGGCTACACCTTC. Translated: CASSLEGVYGYTF.

The rearrangement uses TRBV6-5 and TRBJ2-5; 9 bases map to TRBD2. Germline V gene data show CDR1 as MNHEY and CDR2 as SVGAGI. The CDR3 covers 15 residues. J was trimmed by 3 bases and V by 0 bases; bases with no gene match: 2. Here the CDR3 reads CASSYSGLAKETQYF. The CDR3 bases are TGTGCCAGCAGTTACTCAGGACTAGCGAAAGAGACCCAGTACTTC.

The chain links TRBV5-4 to TRBJ1-6; TRBD1 matches 7 bases. CDR1 and CDR2 from the germline V gene are SGHNT and YYREEE (reference sequence). V gave up 2 bases and J gave up 7 bases; unmatched junction bases: 3. The CDR3 is 14 amino acids. The CDR3: CASSLGQENSPLHF. CDR3 nucleotide sequence: TGTGCCAGCAGCTTAGGACAGGAGAATTCACCCCTCCACTTT.

In DNA form, the CDR3 reads TGTGCCAGCAACTACCCAACCAGATCCGGCGGGGAGCTGTTTTTT. This translates into CASNYPTRSGGELFF. V gene TRBV5-6 combines with J gene TRBJ2-2; D unclear. Trimming took 6 bases from V and 7 from J, leaving 19 bases between them. The germline gives CDR1 SGHDT, CDR2 YYEEEE. The CDR3 extends over 15 amino acids. The full variable domain, completed using reference TRBV5-6 and TRBJ2-2, is DAGVTQSPTHLIKTRGQQVTLRCSPKSGHDTVSWYQQALGQGPQFIFQYYEEEERQRGNFPDRFSGHQFPNYSSELNVNALLLGDSALYLCASNYPTRSGGELFFGEGSRLTVL.

This clone appeared a few times. The V call is TRBV19, the J call TRBJ2-7, with 12 bases that match TRBD1. Germline CDR1 and CDR2: LNHDA and SQIVND (reference sequence). The CDR3 is made up of 15 amino acids. V trimming: 6 bases; J trimming: 2 bases; junction bases outside the gene matches: 5. In DNA form, the CDR3 reads TGTGCCAGTAGCCCGGGGACAGGGGGCGCCTACGAGCAGTACTTC. This gives the protein CASSPGTGGAYEQYF.

Written as DNA, the CDR3 is TGTGCCAGCAGCATCCGGGACAGGGGGCCTCAGAGCTCTGGAAACACCATATATTTT. Translation: CASSIRDRGPQSSGNTIYF. The chain has TRBV7-9 and TRBJ1-3, with 12 bases matching TRBD1. J was trimmed by 0 bases and V by 5 bases; bases with no gene match: 11. The germline gives CDR1 SEHNR, CDR2 FQNEAQ (reference sequence). This CDR3 region has 19 residues.

The chain combines TRBV28 with TRBJ2-7; 13 bases are a match to TRBD2. Germline trimming cut 7 bases from V and 5 bases from J; bases unmatched to any gene: 8. This CDR3 comprises 15 residues. CDR1 and CDR2 (germline): MDHEN, SYDVKM. The CDR3 region is CASTKSGLAGNEQYF. The CDR3 region has the DNA TGTGCCAGCACCAAGTCGGGACTAGCGGGAAACGAGCAGTACTTC.

The chain has TRBV9 and TRBJ2-3, with D possibly TRBD1 on 5 matching bases. Germline V gene lookup returns CDR1 SGDLS and CDR2 YYNGEE. V lost 1 base to trimming and J lost 2 bases, with 8 bases between them. The CDR3 runs 14 residues. CDR3 amino acids: CASSVQGPTDTQYF. The CDR3 DNA is TGTGCCAGCAGCGTACAGGGTCCCACAGATACGCAGTATTTT.

The chain combines TRBV5-6 with TRBJ2-7, with 7 bases aligning to TRBD2. Germline V gene sequence: CDR1 SGHDT, CDR2 YYEEEE. The CDR3 sequence is 14 residues long. With V trimmed by 4 bases and J by 5 bases, 9 bases remained unmatched. CDR3 in DNA: TGTGCCAGCAGCCCACTAGCGAGTCGGGACGAGCAGTACTTC. Amino acids: CASSPLASRDEQYF.

The table lists this clone with a few counts. This chain joins TRBV5-3 and TRBJ1-5; D not resolved. TRBV5-3 is treated as an ORF (open reading frame) with a function not yet certain. The CDR3 is made up of 11 amino acids. V lost 7 bases to trimming and J lost 4 bases, with 6 bases between them. The CDR3 region is CARQVNQPQHF. CDR3 coding DNA: TGTGCCAGACAGGTAAATCAGCCCCAGCATTTT.

J is TRBJ2-7 and V is TRBV6-6, with 7 bases aligning to TRBD1. The V and J ends lost 6 bases and 6 bases, in that order; junction bases with no gene match: 5. The germline gives CDR1 MNHNY, CDR2 SVGAGI (reference sequence). This CDR3 has 12 amino acids. This CDR3 reads CASSRGQAEQYF. In nucleotides, the CDR3 is TGTGCCAGCAGCCGAGGACAGGCCGAGCAGTACTTC.

This clone was counted a few times. The chain joins TRBV14 to TRBJ2-1; tentatively, D is TRBD2 (5 bases). Germline values: CDR1 SGHDN, CDR2 FVKESK. Trimming pared 2 bases from V and 8 bases from J, leaving 16 bases between. This CDR3 comprises 15 residues. CDR3 DNA: TGTGCCAGCAGCCAACTGGGTACTAGTATCTATGAGCAGTTCTTC. Protein sequence: CASSQLGTSIYEQFF.

V and J are TRBV11-3 and TRBJ1-2; 8 bases fit TRBD1. With 1 base clipped from V and 0 bases from J, the junction kept 7 bases outside the gene matches. This CDR3 region has 17 residues. The germline gives CDR1 SGHNT, CDR2 YENEEA. CDR3 region: CASSLGDRIQANYGYTF. Written as DNA, the CDR3 is TGTGCCAGCAGCTTAGGGGACAGGATCCAAGCTAACTATGGCTACACCTTC.

The V and J genes are TRBV11-3 and TRBJ1-1, with TRBD1 as a possible D gene (5 bases). Per the germline V gene, CDR1 is SGHNT and CDR2 is YENEEA. The CDR3 is 14 amino acids. The V end lost 5 bases, the J end lost 6 bases, and 16 bases lay between the germline ends. The CDR3 is CASSRGIGKAEAFF. Written as DNA, the CDR3 is TGTGCCAGCAGCAGGGGAATTGGTAAAGCTGAAGCTTTCTTT.

The chain combines TRBV11-2 with TRBJ2-5; D is perhaps TRBD2 (5 bases). Trimming left V 5 bases short and J 4 bases short, with 11 bases between. The CDR3 covers 13 residues. Germline V gene lookup returns CDR1 SGHAT and CDR2 FQNNGV. The CDR3 DNA reads as TGTGCCAGCAGCGGGCGGGCAGGAGAGACCCAGTACTTC. It codes for CASSGRAGETQYF.

This clone occurred a few times. The chain has TRBV5-1 and TRBJ2-1, with TRBD1 matching over 7 bases. CDR3 size: 14 residues. Germline V gives CDR1 SGHRS, CDR2 YFSETQ. V dropped 3 bases and J dropped 6; count of bases not matched to a gene: 6. CDR3 region: CASSSETGRNEQFF. In DNA, the CDR3 is TGCGCCAGCAGCTCAGAGACAGGGCGCAATGAGCAGTTCTTC.